The source of this T cell receptor (delta chain) is a study of gammadelta T cells in human blood. The junction had 12 bases not matched to a gene; V was cut back by 2 bases and J by 3 bases. The CDR3 contains 17 residues. Germline V gene lookup returns CDR1 TSWWSYY and CDR2 QGS. This clone was seen only a few times. The mismatch at residue 12 between this DNA's translation and the TCRdb protein of a much larger clone likely reflects a read error; the protein shown is translated from the DNA. TCRdb re-identified clones in the RT-PCR reads via CATT. The table records about 220 delta-chain clones, roughly a tenth of them present only once.

This clonotype originated in a newborn. V gene TRDV1 combines with J gene TRDJ1; 7 bases align to TRDD3. Sequencing input: non-Vgamma9Vdelta2 gamma-delta T cells from cord blood. The CDR3, as DNA: TGTGCTCTTGGGGAAAGGGACTGGGGCCCATACTCCGATAAACTCATCTTT. Translation gives CALGERDWGPYSDKLIF.